The source of this T cell receptor beta chain is a study of blood T cell repertoires in COVID-19. Study-wide background: Collection of acute and convalescent COVID-19 samples took place in the United States, Italy and Spain. Sources were T cells, B-cell-depleted T cells, or PBMCs; the material itself was cDNA or gDNA.

Only in-frame clones appear in the TCRdb table, and some are missing; sequencing was by immunoSEQ multiplex PCR. The sample includes roughly 53,000 clones, 85% to 95% seen only once; the top ten take approximately 3%. Per germline, CDR1 SGHNT and CDR2 YYREEE (reference sequence). The V segment lost 2 bases and the J segment 2 bases; nucleotides outside the gene matches: 6. The CDR3 length is 16 residues. The receptor was derived from a human donor in a cohort sampled during active COVID-19. J is TRBJ2-2 and V is TRBV5-4; 7 nucleotides match TRBD1. Source material: peripheral blood. CDR3 in amino acids: CASSFNRGVNTGELFF. Here the CDR3 DNA reads TGTGCCAGCAGCTTTAACAGGGGTGTAAACACCGGGGAGCTGTTTTTT.